This T cell receptor beta chain was retrieved from a study of blood T cell repertoires in COVID-19. About the study: Acute-phase and convalescent COVID-19 samples originated in the United States, Italy and Spain. Sources were T cells, B-cell-depleted T cells, or PBMCs; the material itself was cDNA or gDNA.

Under the authors' procedure: Amplification of reference gene primers provided the estimated nucleated cell counts. The data were produced by immunoSEQ multiplex PCR, yet TCRdb's version contains in-frame clones alone and is incomplete. That table is the source of V, J and clone size, and D and trimming were worked out from the DNA. The table shows around 440,000 clones, with roughly 88% occurring only once. CDR3 length: 14 residues. J gave up 3 bases and V 4 bases, and 3 bases lay outside the gene matches. Germline CDR1 and CDR2: SGHNT and YENEEA. It was during active infection that Seattle patients were enrolled and then longitudinally followed.

This clonotype was obtained from a woman between 45 and 60 years old with COVID-19, enrolled during active disease. The J gene is TRBJ1-1, the V gene TRBV11-3; 9 nucleotides line up with TRBD1. Sequenced input: peripheral blood. The CDR3 region is CASSSRQGDTEAFF. The CDR3 DNA follows: TGTGCCAGCAGCTCACGACAGGGGGACACTGAAGCTTTCTTT.